This T cell receptor beta chain was recovered during a study of radiotherapy plus CTLA-4 blockade in lung cancer. Study-wide context: Overall, less than 20% of patients showed an objective response, while approximately 30% attained disease control. Whole-study findings and limits: In blood, early T cell clone dynamics reportedly predicted response best, together with interferon-beta. Expansion in blood of tumor-derived TCR clones was seen after radiotherapy plus ipilimumab.

Comment on this clone: Antigen unknown.

Each patient with chemo-refractory metastatic non-small-cell lung cancer was treated with focal radiation plus CTLA-4 blockade using ipilimumab. Germline lookup yields CDR1 SGDLS and CDR2 YYNGEE. The V gene end was trimmed by 1 base and the J gene end by 2 bases; junction bases not matched to a gene: 4. This CDR3 is built from 15 residues. Using immunoSEQ multiplex PCR, the repertoire was profiled, and TCRdb retains in-frame clones only, with some absent. The sample includes more than 75,000 clones, about 70% of them seen just once. The V gene is TRBV9, the J gene TRBJ2-7; 9 positions match TRBD1. The sample consisted of peripheral blood, taken from a patient treated with radiotherapy plus ipilimumab. The origin of this receptor is a human donor with non-small cell lung cancer who had a partial response to radiotherapy plus ipilimumab. Some clones in this sample may be carry-over from other donors' samples. This CDR3 is CASSVLGTGTYEQYF. The CDR3 nucleotides read TGTGCCAGCAGCGTATTGGGGACAGGGACCTACGAGCAGTACTTC.